This T cell receptor (beta chain) was found in a study of CD8 T cells in ankylosing spondylitis. With molecular barcodes, quantitative 5'-RACE was used to make the TCR beta libraries. In TCRdb, the 5' RACE reads were re-called with MiXCR into one record per CDR3 protein. The repertoire holds roughly 230,000 distinct CDR3 sequences, with 8% to 9% as singletons. General study points: Researchers reportedly found disease-linked clones significantly enriched in matched ankylosing spondylitis synovial fluid. It appeared that ankylosing spondylitis blood was characterized by a TCR beta motif of several highly homologous variants.

This clonotype was found many times. The antigen remains unidentified. Trimming took off 3 bases at V and 0 bases at J, with 7 bases between the two ends. This CDR3 spans 14 amino acids. Germline lookup yields CDR1 SGHRS and CDR2 YFSETQ. Sequenced input: blood, either unsorted or a sorted T cell fraction (not recorded which). This clonotype was obtained from a female donor with ankylosing spondylitis or in good health (not recorded which). The chain links TRBV5-1 to TRBJ2-1; the D is unclear. The CDR3 nucleotides are TGCGCCAGCAGCTCGCCAAGCTCCTACAATGAGCAGTTCTTC. Translating gives CASSSPSSYNEQFF.